The 15 T cell receptor beta chains presented below share a single source sample, sequenced in a study of CD8 T cells in cerebrospinal fluid in Alzheimer's disease. TCRdb reprocessed the 10x single-cell sequencing reads and stores each CDR3 protein as one record, lacking DNA. The sample includes about 1,000 distinct CDR3 sequences. The sample was cerebrospinal fluid. Source of these receptors: a human donor in good health.

Its frequency marks this clonotype as medium-sized. The chain combines TRBV6-6 with TRBJ2-3; TCRdb's D call, TRBD1, is unchecked because there is no DNA. The CDR3 has 13 amino acids. The germline CDR1 and CDR2 sequences are MNHNY and SVGAGI (reference sequence). The CDR3 protein is CAIDGGTTDTQYF.

This clonotype is medium-sized by frequency. The chain combines TRBV5-1 with TRBJ2-5. The CDR3 is made up of 15 amino acids. CDR1 and CDR2 (germline): SGHRS, YFSETQ. CDR3 in amino acids: CASSLDGVGQETQYF. The full variable domain, completed using reference TRBV5-1 and TRBJ2-5, is KAGVTQTPRYLIKTRGQQVTLSCSPISGHRSVSWYQQTPGQGLQFLFEYFSETQRNKGNFPGRFSGRQFSNSRSEMNVSTLELGDSALYLCASSLDGVGQETQYFGPGTRLLVL.

Measured by frequency, this clonotype is large (0.1 to 1%). This chain joins TRBV11-2 and TRBJ2-3; without DNA, the TCRdb call of TRBD2 cannot be checked. The CDR3 runs to 17 residues. Germline CDR1 and CDR2: SGHAT and FQNNGV. CDR3 in amino acids: CASSLSPASGITDTQYF.

This clonotype ranks as medium-sized in terms of frequency. The chain recombines TRBV5-1 with TRBJ1-3. This CDR3 region has 16 residues. Germline-derived CDR1 and CDR2 are SGHRS and YFSETQ. CDR3 loop: CASSLDAQVSGNTIYF.

This clonotype is identified as medium-sized from frequency. This chain joins TRBV28 and TRBJ2-7; TCRdb calls TRBD1, which cannot be checked without DNA. This CDR3 is built from 14 residues. Germline-derived CDR1 and CDR2 are MDHEN and SYDVKM. CDR3 sequence reads: CASSLAGTINEQYF. Looking up the rest from reference TRBV28 and TRBJ2-7 gives the full variable domain: DVKVTQSSRYLVKRTGEKVFLECVQDMDHENMFWYRQDPGLGLRLIYFSYDVKMKEKGDIPEGYSVSREKKERFSLILESASTNQTSMYLCASSLAGTINEQYFGPGTRLTVT.

The chain is built from TRBV6-1 and TRBJ1-2; with no DNA, the TCRdb D assignment of TRBD1 cannot be verified. CDR3 length equals 14 residues. Germline-derived CDR1 and CDR2 are MNHNS and SASEGT. This chain's CDR3 is CASSPRDVFYGYTF.

This clonotype shows up as large by frequency. The V and J genes are TRBV10-2 and TRBJ2-7; TCRdb's D call, TRBD1, is unchecked because there is no DNA. CDR1 and CDR2 (germline): WSHSY, SAAADI. The CDR3 is 13 residues long. CDR3 loop: CASGGAGANEQYF.

This clonotype is called medium-sized (0.01 to 0.1%) based on its frequency. The gene calls are TRBV5-1 and TRBJ2-7; TCRdb designates TRBD1, a call that cannot be tested without DNA. Germline lookup yields CDR1 SGHRS and CDR2 YFSETQ. This CDR3 is 14 amino acids long. The CDR3 loop reads CASRGTGGLHEQYF. Drawing the rest from reference TRBV5-1 and TRBJ2-7, the complete variable domain is KAGVTQTPRYLIKTRGQQVTLSCSPISGHRSVSWYQQTPGQGLQFLFEYFSETQRNKGNFPGRFSGRQFSNSRSEMNVSTLELGDSALYLCASRGTGGLHEQYFGPGTRLTVT.

By frequency, this clonotype is medium-sized. The chain links TRBV19 to TRBJ2-3. The CDR3 totals 15 residues. Germline V gives CDR1 LNHDA, CDR2 SQIVND (reference sequence). The CDR3 here is CASSMDTATTDTQYF.

Its frequency marks this clonotype as large. This rearrangement joins TRBV7-9 to TRBJ1-1; TCRdb reports TRBD1, a call that lacks DNA to check it against. Per germline, CDR1 SEHNR and CDR2 FQNEAQ (reference sequence). This CDR3 has 15 residues. CDR3 sequence: CASSPLGQMNTEAFF.

This clonotype is labeled medium-sized (0.01 to 0.1%) based on frequency. The chain recombines TRBV6-1 with TRBJ1-1; TCRdb picks TRBD1, but there is no DNA to check that call. The CDR3 length is 15 residues. In germline, CDR1 is MNHNS, CDR2 SASEGT. The CDR3 region is CASSEARYGGTEAFF.

This clonotype is classed as medium-sized (0.01 to 0.1%) by frequency. This chain joins TRBV5-1 and TRBJ2-5; TCRdb calls TRBD1, which cannot be checked without DNA. The CDR3 has 14 residues. The germline gives CDR1 SGHRS, CDR2 YFSETQ. CDR3 region: CASSPMGGEETQYF.

This clonotype counts as large by frequency. The chain uses TRBV6-1 and TRBJ2-7. From germline, CDR1 is MNHNS and CDR2 SASEGT. The CDR3 consists of 15 residues. CDR3 sequence: CASSVDQGRPYEQYF.

This clonotype ranks as medium-sized in terms of frequency. The chain combines TRBV27 with TRBJ2-1; TCRdb lists TRBD2, though no DNA is available to test this call. The CDR3 consists of 12 residues. The germline V gene has CDR1 MNHEY and CDR2 SMNVEV (reference sequence). The CDR3 sequence: CASALSYNEQFF.

Its frequency marks this clonotype as large (0.1 to 1%). The genes are TRBV5-1 and TRBJ2-4; checking the TCRdb D call of TRBD1 is not possible without DNA. The CDR3 runs 15 residues. The germline gives CDR1 SGHRS, CDR2 YFSETQ. CDR3 sequence: CASSLGTGEGGIQYF.